These 10 T cell receptor beta chains were all obtained from the same sample, sequenced in a study of blood T cell repertoires in COVID-19. Method: immunoSEQ multiplex PCR; TCRdb's copy keeps in-frame clones and lacks some. The repertoire consists of roughly 140,000 clones, with approximately 80% occurring once and the leading ten covering 13%. Material: peripheral blood. The receptor source for this set is a man in his sixties with active or convalescent COVID-19.

Points on this clone: Other DNA variants within this sample encode the same CDR3. This sequence joins TRBV10-3 and TRBJ1-1; TRBD1 might be the D (5 bases). Germline V gene data show CDR1 as ENHRY and CDR2 as SYGVKD. V was cut by 4 bases and J by 5 bases, with 14 bases left in between. This CDR3 spans 14 amino acids. Written as DNA, the CDR3 is TGTGCCATCAGTGGTGGGGGGATAGGAACTGAAGCTTTCTTT. This gives the protein CAISGGGIGTEAFF.

The sample holds one count of this clone. V is TRBV27 and J is TRBJ2-7; TRBD2 is a possible D gene (6 bases). Germline V CDR1 and CDR2: MNHEY, SMNVEV (reference sequence). This CDR3 contains 14 residues. The ends were cut back, 8 bases at V and 2 bases at J, with 16 bases in the middle. The chain's CDR3 is CASRWGSGAYEQYF. The CDR3 DNA follows: TGTGCCAGCCGATGGGGTAGCGGCGCCTACGAGCAGTACTTC.

This clone was seen a single time. The rearrangement links TRBV3-1 (or the pseudogene TRBV3-2) to TRBJ2-7, with D possibly being TRBD2 (5 bases). This CDR3 has 15 amino acids. Trimming left V 2 bases short and J 0 bases short, with 11 bases between. Germline CDR1 is LGHDT and CDR2 is YNNKEL (reference sequence). The CDR3 coding sequence is TGTGCCAGCAGCCAAACCGGACTGCTCTCCTACGAGCAGTACTTC. Translating it yields CASSQTGLLSYEQYF.

This clone was seen only a few times. The chain uses TRBV5-1 and TRBJ2-5; 7 bases are shared with TRBD1. V trimming: 6 bases; J trimming: 5 bases; junction bases outside the gene matches: 13. From germline, CDR1 is SGHRS and CDR2 YFSETQ. This CDR3 has 15 amino acids. The CDR3 bases are TGCGCCAGCACCCGACAGGGTAGAGCAGAGGAGACCCAGTACTTC. Translation gives CASTRQGRAEETQYF.

The rearrangement links TRBV21-1 to TRBJ2-5; the table's D call, TRBD1, was not checked against the DNA. TRBV21-1 is listed as a pseudogene. The CDR3 has 16 amino acids. The CDR3 spells CASSKGRGQGQETQYF. CDR3 coding DNA: TGTGCCAGCAGCAAAGGTCGAGGACAGGGGCAAGAGACCCAGTACTTC.

In this sample, this clone turned up once. The CDR3 coding sequence is TGTGCCAGTAGTATCTCGGGGGGAGGTCGAGAGACCCAGTACTTC. This codes for CASSISGGGRETQYF. The rearrangement links TRBV19 to TRBJ2-5, with 7 bases fitting TRBD2. This CDR3 contains 15 residues. CDR1 and CDR2 from the germline V gene are LNHDA and SQIVND (reference sequence). V lost 3 bases to trimming and J lost 4 bases; unmatched junction nucleotides: 8.

The chain is built from TRBV4-3 and TRBJ2-6; 7 bases are shared with TRBD1. V was pared by 4 bases and J by 0 bases, with 0 bases of the junction left unmatched. This CDR3 comprises 15 residues. From germline, CDR1 is LGHNA and CDR2 YSLEER. Written as DNA, the CDR3 is TGCGCCAGCAGCCCAGGGGGCTCTGGGGCCAACGTCCTGACTTTC. Encoded protein: CASSPGGSGANVLTF.

V and J are TRBV28 and TRBJ1-6, with D unresolved. Germline V gene sequence: CDR1 MDHEN, CDR2 SYDVKM. The V end was cut by 4 bases, the J end by 2 bases, with 12 bases between. The CDR3 extends over 16 amino acids. The CDR3 is CASSSWVGAYNSPLHF. As DNA, the CDR3 is TGTGCCAGCAGTTCCTGGGTCGGAGCCTATAATTCACCCCTCCACTTT.

The chain joins TRBV28 to TRBJ2-1; maybe TRBD2 (7 bases). The V end was cut by 6 bases, the J end by 4 bases, with 13 bases between. From germline, CDR1 is MDHEN and CDR2 SYDVKM. The CDR3 consists of 14 residues. The CDR3, as DNA: TGTGCCAGCAGCCTCCGGGGGGCATACAATGAGCAGTTCTTC. Protein product: CASSLRGAYNEQFF.

This clone appeared a single time. The chain uses TRBV7-2 and TRBJ2-1; 8 bases match TRBD2. J was trimmed by 7 bases and V by 4 bases; bases with no gene match: 15. CDR1 is SGHTA, CDR2 FQGNSA, per germline. CDR3 size: 17 residues. For the CDR3, the DNA is TGTGCCAGCAGCTGGGGGGAAGGGGGAGCGGGAGAGAATGAGCAGTTCTTC. Translating it yields CASSWGEGGAGENEQFF.